This entry is about one T cell receptor beta chain. What it binds is unknown. This specimen comes from a study of blood T cells in healthy people across ages. General study findings and limits: Researchers report that TCR beta diversity correlated strongly with naive T cell percentage.

Germline V gene lookup returns CDR1 PRHDT and CDR2 FYEKMQ (reference sequence). V dropped 1 base and J dropped 12 bases, with 9 bases sitting between them. The CDR3 is 12 amino acids. The use of a sample-barcoded 5' primer and a J-beta primer mix characterized a second PCR of roughly 7 to 11 cycles. Each cDNA molecule received a tag from a template-switch adaptor that had 12 random nucleotides. A single record per CDR3 protein comes from TCRdb applying MiXCR to the 5' RACE reads. Of more than 900,000 distinct CDR3 sequences listed, 25% are singletons. A further study also used this sample, focusing on T cells of mothers and their children. That work states: Mothers gave over 8.5 million TCR beta CDR3 reads each, and children 2.5 million to 3 million each.

The clonotype comes from a girl aged 2-15 years in good health. The sequenced sample was blood. The chain combines TRBV13 with TRBJ1-4; no firm D call. Here the CDR3 reads CASSLALKELFF. DNA for the CDR3: TGTGCCAGCAGCTTAGCGCTAAAGGAACTGTTTTTT. The full variable domain, with the rest looked up from reference TRBV13 and TRBJ1-4, is AAGVIQSPRHLIKEKRETATLKCYPIPRHDTVYWYQQGPGQDPQFLISFYEKMQSDKGSIPDRFSAQQFSDYHSELNMSSLELGDSALYFCASSLALKELFFGSGTQLSVL.